This T cell receptor (beta chain) is drawn from a study of blood T cell repertoires in COVID-19. Study-wide background: Sites in the United States, Italy and Spain provided acute and convalescent COVID-19 samples. Nucleic acid was either cDNA or gDNA, and it came from T cells, B-cell-depleted T cells, or PBMCs.

In the authors' workflow: Quantification of nucleated cells was approximated via reference gene primer amplification. Clones were sequenced by immunoSEQ multiplex PCR, and TCRdb holds only the in-frame ones, with some missing. V, J and clone size were drawn from that table, and D and trimming were deduced from the DNA. Among 100,000 or so clones listed, about 85% were seen once. The TCR originated in a woman between 70 and 85 years old with active or convalescent COVID-19. Sequencing was done on a sample of peripheral blood.

CDR3 loop: CASSQGQGGGYTF. In DNA form, the CDR3 reads TGTGCCAGCAGCCAAGGGCAGGGGGGTGGCTACACCTTC. The gene calls are TRBV3-1 (or the pseudogene TRBV3-2) and TRBJ1-2; 7 nucleotides line up with TRBD1. This CDR3 spans 13 amino acids. The V segment lost 1 base and the J segment 7 bases; nucleotides outside the gene matches: 3. Germline V gene sequence: CDR1 LGHDT, CDR2 YNNKEL (reference sequence).